This record concerns one T cell receptor beta chain sequence. The CDR3 extends over 15 amino acids. The germline V gene encodes CDR1 MNHEY and CDR2 SVGAGI. V was shortened by 2 bases and J by 7 bases, with 15 bases between the two germline ends. This sample was taken from a study of control samples from healthy donors and cancer patients. TCRdb's copy holds only in-frame clones and misses some; the assay was immunoSEQ multiplex PCR. The sample comprises some 20,000 clones, around 83% of which are singletons, and around a tenth rests with the top ten. Input material: PBMCs. This TCR derives from a woman in her seventies with colorectal cancer. The rearrangement joins TRBV6-5 to TRBJ2-1; tentative D call: TRBD2 (6 bases). CDR3 DNA sequence: TGTGCCAGCAGTTACAGGACACCCGGGGGAAATGAGCAGTTCTTC. Amino acid sequence: CASSYRTPGGNEQFF.